The 17 T cell receptor beta chains listed next were all sequenced from one sample in a study of T-cell reconstitution after alpha-beta-depleted transplantation in children. Preparation of the TCRbeta library was carried out with unique molecular identifiers. TCRdb reprocessed the PCR reads via MiXCR and lists one record per CDR3 protein. The sample includes a few hundred thousand distinct CDR3 sequences, roughly a quarter of them seen just once. Sequencing used PBMCs, obtained before TCRalphabeta/CD19-depleted stem cell transplant. These receptors originate from a boy under two years old with Wiskott-Aldrich syndrome, due to receive a stem cell transplant.

Only a few counts were recorded for this clonotype. J is TRBJ2-5 and V is TRBV12-3 or TRBV12-4; D may be TRBD2 (6 bases). V lost 4 bases and J 7 bases, leaving 16 bases between the germline ends. CDR3 length: 14 residues. The DNA for the CDR3 is TGTGCCAGCAGTTCCTCCCTAAGAGCGGGGACCCAGTACTTC. Protein product: CASSSSLRAGTQYF.

The table lists this clonotype with a few counts. V usage is TRBV6-1 and J usage is TRBJ2-5; 12 bases fit TRBD1. Trimming at V came to 6 bases and at J to 4 bases, leaving 6 bases not matched to a gene. This CDR3 has 15 amino acids. Germline V gene lookup returns CDR1 MNHNS and CDR2 SASEGT. The CDR3: CASRRGQGASETQYF. CDR3 sequence (DNA): TGTGCCAGCAGAAGGGGACAGGGGGCATCAGAGACCCAGTACTTC.

This chain uses TRBV2 with TRBJ1-2; unclear D gene. The CDR3 runs 11 residues. CDR1 is SNHLY, CDR2 FYNNEI, per germline. V lost 1 base to trimming and J lost 10 bases, with 7 bases between them. CDR3 region: CASSEVEDYTF. CDR3 in DNA: TGTGCCAGCAGTGAAGTAGAGGACTACACCTTC. The full variable domain, its missing parts supplied by reference TRBV2 and TRBJ1-2, is EPEVTQTPSHQVTQMGQEVILRCVPISNHLYFYWYRQILGQKVEFLVSFYNNEISEKSEIFDDQFSVERPDGSNFTLKIRSTKLEDSAMYFCASSEVEDYTFGSGTRLTVV.

Concerning this clonotype: An end of the junction differs from the germline gene, which may be a read error. The V gene is TRBV5-1, the J gene TRBJ2-1; no reliable D call. This CDR3 has 13 residues. Looked up from germline, CDR1 is SGHRS and CDR2 is YFSETQ. CDR3 region: CPSSLVQGNEQFF. In DNA form, the CDR3 reads TGCCCCAGCAGCTTGGTTCAAGGCAATGAGCAGTTCTTC.

This clonotype was detected a few times. The junction differs from germline at one of its ends, possibly a read error. The chain combines TRBV4-2 with TRBJ2-1; 9 bases map to TRBD2. Germline V gene lookup returns CDR1 LGHNA and CDR2 YNFKEQ. This CDR3 comprises 17 residues. The CDR3 nucleotides read TGTGCCAGCAGCCAAGGGGCGGGAGGGCCTGTTGGGAATGAGCAGTCCTTC. Residues: CASSQGAGGPVGNEQSF.

There are a few counts of this clonotype. V usage is TRBV29-1 and J usage is TRBJ2-3, with 11 positions matching TRBD2. Looked up from germline, CDR1 is SQVTM and CDR2 is ANQGSEA. The CDR3 runs to 13 residues. V lost 6 bases to trimming and J lost 4 bases; unmatched junction nucleotides: 3. CDR3 coding DNA: TGCAGCGTCTTAGCGGGAGGGTCAGATACGCAGTATTTT. It specifies CSVLAGGSDTQYF.

J is TRBJ1-5 and V is TRBV19; TRBD1 agrees at 8 bases. Germline V lookup: CDR1 LNHDA, CDR2 SQIVND (reference sequence). The CDR3 is 16 residues long. V lost 4 bases to trimming and J lost 0 bases; unmatched junction nucleotides: 5. The CDR3 is CASSSTGGYSNQPQHF. CDR3 sequence (DNA): TGTGCCAGTAGTAGTACAGGGGGATATAGCAATCAGCCCCAGCATTTT. The variable domain in full, completed from reference TRBV19 and TRBJ1-5, reads DGGITQSPKYLFRKEGQNVTLSCEQNLNHDAMYWYRQDPGQGLRLIYYSQIVNDFQKGDIAEGYSVSREKKESFPLTVTSAQKNPTAFYLCASSSTGGYSNQPQHFGDGTRLSIL.

There are a few counts of this clonotype. CDR3 sequence reads: CASSLQAGALNEQFF. For the CDR3, the DNA is TGTGCCAGCAGCCTGCAAGCGGGAGCCCTCAATGAGCAGTTCTTC. This chain connects TRBV9 to TRBJ2-1, with 8 bases that match TRBD2. V gave up 4 bases and J gave up 6 bases; unmatched junction bases: 9. The germline V gene has CDR1 SGDLS and CDR2 YYNGEE. The CDR3 contains 15 residues.

This clonotype was seen a few times. The V and J genes are TRBV4-2 and TRBJ2-1, with D possibly called TRBD1 or TRBD2 (5 bases each). The germline V and J ends were trimmed by 1 base and 8 bases, with 18 bases remaining between them. Germline V lookup: CDR1 LGHNA, CDR2 YNFKEQ. The CDR3 runs to 16 residues. CDR3 residues: CASSQAGAGLLDEQFF. In nucleotides, the CDR3 is TGTGCCAGCAGCCAAGCCGGGGCAGGGCTTTTGGATGAGCAGTTCTTC.

This clonotype was picked up a small number of times. This chain links TRBV5-5 with TRBJ2-5; 8 positions match TRBD2. This CDR3 region has 16 residues. Per the germline V gene, CDR1 is SGHKS and CDR2 is YYEKEE (reference sequence). Trimming at V came to 2 bases and at J to 2 bases, leaving 8 bases not matched to a gene. This chain's CDR3 is CASSLKAGAGQETQYF. The CDR3 DNA is TGTGCCAGCAGCTTAAAAGCGGGAGCGGGACAAGAGACCCAGTACTTC.

The rearrangement uses TRBV6-5 and TRBJ2-5, with a tentative D call TRBD2 (7 bases). Trimming cost V 2 bases and J 3 bases, with 13 bases left between them. Germline CDR1 is MNHEY and CDR2 is SVGAGI. The CDR3 runs 15 residues. Written as DNA, the CDR3 is TGTGCCAGCAGTTACCGGGGGGCGGGAGAAGAGACCCAGTACTTC. It is translated as CASSYRGAGEETQYF.

The rearrangement links TRBV18 to TRBJ1-3; D is ambiguous. The germline V gene encodes CDR1 KGHSH and CDR2 LQKENI. Trimming cost V 5 bases and J 0 bases, with 5 bases left between them. The CDR3 has 13 amino acids. The chain's CDR3 is CASSSLSGNTIYF. The CDR3 DNA sequence: TGTGCCAGCTCATCGCTCTCTGGAAACACCATATATTTT.

The CDR3 DNA is TGTGCCAGCAGCCAGGACAGGGACAATGAGCAGTTCTTC. This translates into CASSQDRDNEQFF. V is TRBV7-2 and J is TRBJ2-1; 8 nucleotides line up with TRBD1. CDR1 is SGHTA, CDR2 FQGNSA, per germline. V trimming: 5 bases; J trimming: 5 bases; junction bases outside the gene matches: 2. The CDR3 runs 13 residues.

This clonotype has just a few counts. The chain employs TRBV7-8 and TRBJ1-5; tentative D call: TRBD1 (5 bases). The CDR3 sequence is 17 residues long. Germline CDR1 and CDR2: SGHVS and FQNEAQ. The ends were cut back, 5 bases at V and 1 base at J, with 18 bases in the middle. CDR3 DNA: TGTGCCAGCAGCCTTATGACGGGGGTTTGGAGCAATCAGCCCCAGCATTTT. Translated, it gives CASSLMTGVWSNQPQHF.

In its sample, this clonotype was seen many times. V gene TRBV10-3 combines with J gene TRBJ2-2; D remains ambiguous. The CDR3 loop spans 16 amino acids. CDR1 and CDR2 from the germline V gene are ENHRY and SYGVKD. V lost 4 bases to trimming and J lost 2 bases, with 14 bases between them. CDR3 in amino acids: CAISGGVGSNTGELFF. The CDR3 coding sequence is TGTGCCATCAGTGGTGGAGTGGGGTCTAACACCGGGGAGCTGTTTTTT.

The chain has TRBV12-3 or TRBV12-4 and TRBJ2-7; 8 bases map to TRBD2. CDR3 length: 13 residues. J was trimmed by 5 bases and V by 6 bases; bases with no gene match: 6. The CDR3 DNA follows: TGTGCCAGCAGGCCCCGGGAGGGCCACGAGCAGTACTTC. As protein: CASRPREGHEQYF.

This clonotype was recorded once. This chain connects TRBV6-1 to TRBJ2-1; D unclear. The CDR3 contains 13 residues. The germline V gene encodes CDR1 MNHNS and CDR2 SASEGT. The V end was cut by 6 bases, the J end by 1 base, with 7 bases between. The CDR3 spells CASRTPSYNEQFF. CDR3 in DNA: TGTGCCAGCAGGACTCCTTCCTACAATGAGCAGTTCTTC.